These 5 T cell receptor beta chains share one sample of origin, sequenced in a study of blood T cell repertoires in COVID-19. Data came from immunoSEQ multiplex PCR; TCRdb stores just in-frame clones and leaves some out. The table shows fewer than 95,000 clones, with around 90% occurring only once. The sequenced material came from peripheral blood. The receptors stem from a woman over 75 with acute or convalescent COVID-19.

This chain joins TRBV28 and TRBJ2-5; D not resolved. The length of the CDR3 is 12 residues. The ends were cut back, 5 bases at V and 2 bases at J, with 6 bases in the middle. CDR1 MDHEN and CDR2 SYDVKM come from the germline V gene. DNA for the CDR3: TGTGCCAGCAGTCTAAAACAAGAGACCCAGTACTTC. Protein product: CASSLKQETQYF.

The chain couples TRBV6-5 to TRBJ1-4; tentative D call: TRBD1 (6 bases). V lost 6 bases and J 5 bases, leaving 13 bases between the germline ends. Looked up from germline, CDR1 is MNHEY and CDR2 is SVGAGI. The CDR3 covers 14 residues. The CDR3 is CASRDRTRNEKLFF. DNA for the CDR3: TGTGCCAGCAGGGACAGAACCCGGAATGAAAAACTGTTTTTT.

The chain's CDR3 is CASSYGGAQYF. CDR3 sequence (DNA): TGTGCCAGCAGTTACGGCGGGGCGCAGTATTTT. V is TRBV6-5 and J is TRBJ2-3, with D possibly matching TRBD2 (6 bases). The CDR3 spans 11 residues. Per the germline V gene, CDR1 is MNHEY and CDR2 is SVGAGI. Trimming cost V 2 bases and J 10 bases, with 7 bases left between them.

This clone was counted once. The V and J genes are TRBV2 and TRBJ2-1; TRBD1 matches at 8 bases. CDR3 size: 15 residues. Germline V gene data show CDR1 as SNHLY and CDR2 as FYNNEI. Trimming removed 7 bases from V and 8 bases from J; junction bases left unmatched: 13. The CDR3 here is CASKETGVFFDEQFF. The CDR3 bases are TGTGCCAGCAAGGAGACAGGGGTATTCTTTGATGAGCAGTTCTTC. Together with reference TRBV2 and TRBJ2-1, the CDR3 gives the full variable domain: EPEVTQTPSHQVTQMGQEVILRCVPISNHLYFYWYRQILGQKVEFLVSFYNNEISEKSEIFDDQFSVERPDGSNFTLKIRSTKLEDSAMYFCASKETGVFFDEQFFGPGTRLTVL.

This chain joins TRBV3-1 (or the pseudogene TRBV3-2) and TRBJ2-2; D gene unclear. The length of the CDR3 is 14 residues. V lost 4 bases and J 6 bases, leaving 12 bases between the germline ends. Germline V gene lookup returns CDR1 LGHDT and CDR2 YNNKEL (reference sequence). The CDR3 loop reads CASSRGGPAGELFF. As DNA, the CDR3 is TGTGCCAGCAGCCGTGGCGGTCCCGCCGGGGAGCTGTTTTTT.